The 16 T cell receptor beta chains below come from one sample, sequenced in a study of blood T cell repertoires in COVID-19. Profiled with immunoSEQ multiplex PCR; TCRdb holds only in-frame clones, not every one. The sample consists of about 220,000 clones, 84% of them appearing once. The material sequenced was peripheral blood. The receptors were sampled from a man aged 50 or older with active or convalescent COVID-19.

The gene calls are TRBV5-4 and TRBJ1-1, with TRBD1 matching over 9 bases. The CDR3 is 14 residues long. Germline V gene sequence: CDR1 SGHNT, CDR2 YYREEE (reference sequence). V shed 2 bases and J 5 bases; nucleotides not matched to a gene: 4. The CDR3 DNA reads TGTGCCAGCAGCTTAGACAGGGGGGCGACTGAAGCTTTCTTT. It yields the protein CASSLDRGATEAFF. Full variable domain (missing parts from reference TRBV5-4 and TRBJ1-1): ETGVTQSPTHLIKTRGQQVTLRCSSQSGHNTVSWYQQALGQGPQFIFQYYREEENGRGNFPPRFSGLQFPNYSSELNVNALELDDSALYLCASSLDRGATEAFFGQGTRLTVV.

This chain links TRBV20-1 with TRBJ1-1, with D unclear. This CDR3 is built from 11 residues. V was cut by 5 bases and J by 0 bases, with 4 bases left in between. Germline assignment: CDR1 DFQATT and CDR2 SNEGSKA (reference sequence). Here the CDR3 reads CSAEMNTEAFF. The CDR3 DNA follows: TGCAGTGCTGAGATGAACACTGAAGCTTTCTTT.

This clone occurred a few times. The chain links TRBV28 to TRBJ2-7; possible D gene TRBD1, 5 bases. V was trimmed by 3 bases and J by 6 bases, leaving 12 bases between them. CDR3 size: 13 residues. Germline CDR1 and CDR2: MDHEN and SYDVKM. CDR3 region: CASSLDTPFEQYF. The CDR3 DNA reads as TGTGCCAGCAGTTTGGACACGCCATTCGAGCAGTACTTC.

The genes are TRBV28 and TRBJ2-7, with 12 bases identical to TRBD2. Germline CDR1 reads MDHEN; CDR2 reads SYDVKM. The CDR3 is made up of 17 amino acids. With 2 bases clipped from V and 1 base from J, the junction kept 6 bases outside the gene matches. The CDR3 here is CASSLLAGGRGSYEQYF. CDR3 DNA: TGTGCCAGCAGTTTACTAGCGGGGGGGCGCGGGTCCTACGAGCAGTACTTC. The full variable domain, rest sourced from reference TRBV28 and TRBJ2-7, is DVKVTQSSRYLVKRTGEKVFLECVQDMDHENMFWYRQDPGLGLRLIYFSYDVKMKEKGDIPEGYSVSREKKERFSLILESASTNQTSMYLCASSLLAGGRGSYEQYFGPGTRLTVT.

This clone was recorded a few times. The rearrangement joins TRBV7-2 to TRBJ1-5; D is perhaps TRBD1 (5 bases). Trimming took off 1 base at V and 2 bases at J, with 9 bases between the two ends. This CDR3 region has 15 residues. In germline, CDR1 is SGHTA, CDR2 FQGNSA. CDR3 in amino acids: CASSLETGRNQPQHF. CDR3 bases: TGTGCCAGCAGCTTAGAAACAGGTCGCAATCAGCCCCAGCATTTT. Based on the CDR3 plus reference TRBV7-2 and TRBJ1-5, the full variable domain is GAGVSQSPSNKVTEKGKDVELRCDPISGHTALYWYRQSLGQGLEFLIYFQGNSAPDKSGLPSDRFSAERTGGSVSTLTIQRTQQEDSAVYLCASSLETGRNQPQHFGDGTRLSIL.

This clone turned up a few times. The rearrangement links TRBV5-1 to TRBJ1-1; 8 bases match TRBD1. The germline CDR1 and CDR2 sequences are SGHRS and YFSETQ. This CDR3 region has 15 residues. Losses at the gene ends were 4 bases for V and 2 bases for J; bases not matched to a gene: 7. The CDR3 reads CASSHAQGVNTEAFF. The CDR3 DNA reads TGCGCCAGCAGCCATGCACAGGGGGTTAACACTGAAGCTTTCTTT.

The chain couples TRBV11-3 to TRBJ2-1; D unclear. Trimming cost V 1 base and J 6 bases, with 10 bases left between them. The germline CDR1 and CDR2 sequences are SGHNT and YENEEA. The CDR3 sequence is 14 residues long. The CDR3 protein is CASSLGPGSNEQFF. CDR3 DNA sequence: TGTGCCAGCAGCTTAGGGCCAGGATCCAATGAGCAGTTCTTC.

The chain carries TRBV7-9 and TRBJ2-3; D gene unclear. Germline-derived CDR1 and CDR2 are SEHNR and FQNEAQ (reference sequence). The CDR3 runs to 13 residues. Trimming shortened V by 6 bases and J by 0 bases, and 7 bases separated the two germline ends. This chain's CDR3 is CASSPTSTDTQYF. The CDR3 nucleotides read TGTGCCAGCAGTCCGACTAGCACAGATACGCAGTATTTT.

The CDR3 region has the DNA TGTGCCAGCAGATCTAGCGGCAGCTACAATGAGCAGTTCTTC. It codes for CASRSSGSYNEQFF. V and J are TRBV11-2 and TRBJ2-1; 7 bases agree with TRBD2. With V trimmed by 6 bases and J by 3 bases, 5 bases remained unmatched. This CDR3 region has 14 residues. Per germline, CDR1 SGHAT and CDR2 FQNNGV.

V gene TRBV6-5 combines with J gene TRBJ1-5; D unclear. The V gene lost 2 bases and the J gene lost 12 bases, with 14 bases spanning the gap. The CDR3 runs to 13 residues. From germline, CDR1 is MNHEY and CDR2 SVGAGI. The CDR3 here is CASSYLPRAHQHF. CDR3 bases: TGTGCCAGCAGTTACCTCCCGAGGGCCCACCAGCATTTT.

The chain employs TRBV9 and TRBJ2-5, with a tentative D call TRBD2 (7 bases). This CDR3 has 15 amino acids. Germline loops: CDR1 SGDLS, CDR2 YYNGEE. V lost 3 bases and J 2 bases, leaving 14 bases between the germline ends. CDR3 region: CASSESRGGQETQYF. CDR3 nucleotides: TGTGCCAGCAGCGAAAGTAGGGGGGGACAAGAGACCCAGTACTTC.

The CDR3 spells CASSVGQPNTEAFF. DNA for the CDR3: TGTGCCAGCAGCGTGGGACAGCCGAACACTGAAGCTTTCTTT. The gene calls are TRBV7-9 and TRBJ1-1; TRBD1 aligns across 7 bases. CDR1 SEHNR and CDR2 FQNEAQ come from the germline V gene (reference sequence). Unmatched junction bases numbered 4, after V lost 5 bases and J lost 1 base. The CDR3 loop spans 14 amino acids.

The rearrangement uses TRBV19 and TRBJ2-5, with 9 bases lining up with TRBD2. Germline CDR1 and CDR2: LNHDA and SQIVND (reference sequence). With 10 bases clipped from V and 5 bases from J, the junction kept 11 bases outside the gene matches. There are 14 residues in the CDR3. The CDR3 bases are TGTGCCACCTCCCGGCGGAGCGGGGGGGAGACCCAGTACTTC. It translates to CATSRRSGGETQYF.

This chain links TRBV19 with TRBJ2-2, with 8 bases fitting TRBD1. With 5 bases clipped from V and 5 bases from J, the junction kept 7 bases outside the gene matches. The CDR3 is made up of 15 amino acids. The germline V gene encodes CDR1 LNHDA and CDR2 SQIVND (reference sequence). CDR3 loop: CASSAGGSLTGELFF. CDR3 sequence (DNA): TGTGCCAGTAGTGCAGGGGGCAGTTTAACCGGGGAGCTGTTTTTT.

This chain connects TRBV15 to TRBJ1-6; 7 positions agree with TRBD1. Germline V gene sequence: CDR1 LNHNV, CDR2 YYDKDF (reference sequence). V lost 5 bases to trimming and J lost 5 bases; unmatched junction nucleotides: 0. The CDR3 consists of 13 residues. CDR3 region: CATSGQDNSPLHF. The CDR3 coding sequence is TGTGCCACCAGCGGACAGGATAATTCACCCCTCCACTTT.

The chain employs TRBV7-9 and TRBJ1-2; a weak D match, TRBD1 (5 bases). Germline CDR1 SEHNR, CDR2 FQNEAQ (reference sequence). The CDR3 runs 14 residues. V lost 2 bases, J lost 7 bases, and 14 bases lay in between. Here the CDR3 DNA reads TGTGCCAGCAGCTTACATGGGGCTCAGGGTGGCTACACCTTC. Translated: CASSLHGAQGGYTF.